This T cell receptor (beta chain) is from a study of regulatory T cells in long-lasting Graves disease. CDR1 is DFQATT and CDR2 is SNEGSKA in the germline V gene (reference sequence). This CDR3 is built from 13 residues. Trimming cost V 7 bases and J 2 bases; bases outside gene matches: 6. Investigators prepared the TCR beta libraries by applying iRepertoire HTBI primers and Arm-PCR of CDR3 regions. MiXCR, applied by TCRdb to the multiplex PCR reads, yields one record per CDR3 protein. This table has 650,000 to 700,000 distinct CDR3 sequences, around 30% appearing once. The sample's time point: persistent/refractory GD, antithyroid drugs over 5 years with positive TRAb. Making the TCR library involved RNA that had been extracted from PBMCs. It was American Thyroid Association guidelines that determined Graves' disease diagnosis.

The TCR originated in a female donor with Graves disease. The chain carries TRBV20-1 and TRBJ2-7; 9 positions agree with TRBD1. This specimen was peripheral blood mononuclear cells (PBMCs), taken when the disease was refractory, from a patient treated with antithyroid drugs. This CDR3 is CSVGTGTPYEQYF. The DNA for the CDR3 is TGCAGTGTCGGGACAGGGACACCCTACGAGCAGTACTTC.